The next 7 T cell receptor beta chains were all read from a single sample in a study of blood T cell repertoires in COVID-19. The assay was immunoSEQ multiplex PCR, and TCRdb's table has in-frame clones only and misses some. The sample consists of 150,000 to 200,000 clones, 86% of them appearing once. The sequencing input was PBMCs or T cells enriched from blood (not recorded which). These receptors all come from a woman in her 30s who had recovered from COVID-19.

The chain couples TRBV30 to TRBJ1-2, with 8 bases lining up with TRBD1. V shed 0 bases, J shed 8 bases, and the junction held 17 bases outside the gene matches. The length of the CDR3 is 17 residues. The germline V gene encodes CDR1 GTSNPN and CDR2 SVGIG (reference sequence). The DNA for the CDR3 is TGTGCCTGGAGTGTACGGGACAGGCTTGAAGTAGCGGACGGCTACACCTTC. Translation: CAWSVRDRLEVADGYTF.

The genes are TRBV6-4 and TRBJ2-3; TRBD2 agrees at 14 bases. CDR3 size: 14 residues. The germline gives CDR1 MRHNA, CDR2 SNTAGT. Trimming removed 0 bases from V and 13 bases from J; junction bases left unmatched: 3. CDR3 DNA: TGTGCCAGCAGTGACTCGACTAGCGGGAGGGCCAAGTATTTT. Its protein is CASSDSTSGRAKYF.

The rearrangement uses TRBV24-1 and TRBJ1-4, with TRBD1 matching 10 bases. This CDR3 comprises 16 residues. J gave up 7 bases and V 4 bases, and 8 bases lay outside the gene matches. Germline CDR1 reads KGHDR; CDR2 reads SFDVKD. For the CDR3, the DNA is TGTGCCACCAGTGACCCCGGGACAGGGGCGAGTGAAAAACTGTTTTTT. Translating gives CATSDPGTGASEKLFF.

The chain links TRBV28 to TRBJ2-4, with 8 bases that match TRBD2. CDR1 and CDR2 (germline): MDHEN, SYDVKM. The length of the CDR3 is 13 residues. Losses at the gene ends were 7 bases for V and 6 bases for J; bases not matched to a gene: 5. For the CDR3, the DNA is TGTGCCAGCATTAGTAGCGGGGCAAACATTCAGTACTTC. It specifies CASISSGANIQYF.

DNA for the CDR3: TGTGCTATCGGGGAGATAGGACTAGCATCTTACAATGAGCAGTTCTTC. This encodes CAIGEIGLASYNEQFF. The chain combines TRBV27 with TRBJ2-1; 8 bases align to TRBD2. The germline V gene has CDR1 MNHEY and CDR2 SMNVEV (reference sequence). The length of the CDR3 is 16 residues.

The rearrangement links TRBV6-5 to TRBJ2-3; 8 positions match TRBD2. With V trimmed by 2 bases and J by 4 bases, 5 bases remained unmatched. This CDR3 is 15 amino acids long. Germline CDR1 is MNHEY and CDR2 is SVGAGI. CDR3: CASSYLREEADTQYF. Written as DNA, the CDR3 is TGTGCCAGCAGTTACCTGCGGGAGGAGGCAGATACGCAGTATTTT.

V is TRBV5-3 and J is TRBJ1-2; 7 nucleotides agree with TRBD1. TRBV5-3 carries the ORF label, with uncertain function. CDR3 size: 14 residues. The junction had 11 bases not matched to a gene; V was cut back by 5 bases and J by 7 bases. CDR3 nucleotide sequence: TGTGCCAGAAGAGGAGTAGGGGGCGCGGTTGGCTACACCTTC. It translates to CARRGVGGAVGYTF.